These 18 T cell receptor beta chains came from one sample sequenced in a study of cytomegalovirus exposure and HLA in healthy donors. Use of 60 Vbeta and 13 Jbeta primers characterized the PCR. Sequenced by immunoSEQ multiplex PCR; TCRdb stores in-frame clones only, minus some. The sample shows about 130,000 clones, roughly 70% of them seen only once. The sample comprised PBMCs. The source is a man aged 40-55 years in good health and CMV-seropositive.

The chain couples TRBV5-1 to TRBJ2-7; 14 bases fit TRBD2. The V gene's germline CDR1 is SGHRS and CDR2 YFSETQ. Unmatched junction bases numbered 2, after V lost 4 bases and J lost 2 bases. The CDR3 length is 15 residues. CDR3 amino acids: CASSQTSGGAYEQYF. CDR3 bases: TGCGCCAGCAGCCAGACTAGCGGGGGGGCCTACGAGCAGTACTTC.

The genes are TRBV5-1 and TRBJ1-3; 7 bases match TRBD1. The CDR3 runs to 16 residues. Germline CDR1 is SGHRS and CDR2 is YFSETQ. J gave up 0 bases and V 4 bases, and 7 bases lay outside the gene matches. DNA of the CDR3: TGCGCCAGCAGCCCAGGGGGACACATCTCTGGAAACACCATATATTTT. Its protein product is CASSPGGHISGNTIYF.

The rearrangement links TRBV6-1 to TRBJ1-1; D gene ambiguous. The CDR3 totals 15 residues. Trimming pared 2 bases from V and 1 base from J, leaving 11 bases between. Germline V gene data show CDR1 as MNHNS and CDR2 as SASEGT. CDR3 coding DNA: TGTGCCAGCAGTGAAATTTTTTTGGCGAACACTGAAGCTTTCTTT. It translates to CASSEIFLANTEAFF.

The chain joins TRBV14 to TRBJ2-5; possible D gene TRBD2, 6 bases. V was shortened by 4 bases and J by 3 bases, with 21 bases between the two germline ends. The germline V gene encodes CDR1 SGHDN and CDR2 FVKESK. This CDR3 has 17 amino acids. CDR3: CASSLPLRRDRKETQYF. CDR3 bases: TGTGCCAGCAGCCTCCCTTTACGGCGGGATAGAAAAGAGACCCAGTACTTC.

The chain has TRBV25-1 and TRBJ1-4, with TRBD1 matching over 8 bases. After removal of 4 bases from V and 10 bases from J, the junction contained 2 bases not matched to a gene. In germline, CDR1 is MGHDK, CDR2 SYGVNS. The CDR3 runs 12 residues. DNA of the CDR3: TGTGCCAGCAGTGCGGGACAGGCAAAACTGTTTTTT. Translation gives CASSAGQAKLFF.

The CDR3 bases are TGCAGCGCCCAAGGGGGGGGTCGGACCGGGGAGCTGTTTTTT. Protein: CSAQGGGRTGELFF. The V call is TRBV29-1, the J call TRBJ2-2; weak D call: TRBD2 (7 bases). The germline CDR1 and CDR2 sequences are SQVTM and ANQGSEA. V lost 7 bases and J lost 5, with 17 bases in between. This CDR3 comprises 14 residues.

The rearrangement joins TRBV11-2 to TRBJ2-7, with a possible D match to TRBD2 (6 bases). The CDR3 totals 17 residues. The V end was cut by 0 bases, the J end by 7 bases, with 22 bases between. Germline loops: CDR1 SGHAT, CDR2 FQNNGV. The CDR3 nucleotides read TGTGCCAGCAGCTTAGATCGGGGGTTTTCGGGGGAATGGGAGCAGTACTTC. Amino acid sequence: CASSLDRGFSGEWEQYF.

A note on this clone: The same CDR3 also results from other DNA sequences found in this sample. V gene TRBV15 combines with J gene TRBJ1-1, with D hard to call. The CDR3 spans 14 residues. The germline V and J ends were trimmed by 0 bases and 1 base, with 6 bases remaining between them. Germline V gene lookup returns CDR1 LNHNV and CDR2 YYDKDF (reference sequence). The CDR3 protein is CATSREGRNTEAFF. The CDR3 region has the DNA TGTGCCACCAGCAGAGAAGGGAGGAACACTGAAGCTTTCTTT.

The chain links TRBV5-1 to TRBJ2-7; D may be TRBD1 (6 bases). Germline-derived CDR1 and CDR2 are SGHRS and YFSETQ. The CDR3 has 14 amino acids. V was pared by 0 bases and J by 5 bases, with 12 bases between. CDR3 DNA: TGCGCCAGCAGCTTGGTACAGGGTAGCGACGAGCAGTACTTC. Protein product: CASSLVQGSDEQYF.

The chain combines TRBV29-1 with TRBJ2-1; 8 nucleotides agree with TRBD2. The ends lost 3 bases at V and 5 bases at J; junction bases unmatched: 3. The CDR3 sequence is 13 residues long. Germline V gene sequence: CDR1 SQVTM, CDR2 ANQGSEA. CDR3 sequence reads: CSVDGLADNEQFF. CDR3 in DNA: TGCAGCGTTGATGGACTAGCAGACAATGAGCAGTTCTTC.

In this sample, this clone turned up a few times. V usage is TRBV6-6 and J usage is TRBJ1-1, with TRBD1 matching 10 bases. The germline V gene has CDR1 MNHNY and CDR2 SVGAGI (reference sequence). This CDR3 region has 16 residues. The junction had 10 bases not matched to a gene; V was cut back by 6 bases and J by 3 bases. CDR3 loop: CASSPPGQGLDTEAFF. In DNA, the CDR3 is TGTGCCAGCAGCCCCCCGGGACAGGGGTTAGACACTGAAGCTTTCTTT.

The genes are TRBV14 and TRBJ2-5, with 8 bases fitting TRBD2. V lost 0 bases to trimming and J lost 9 bases; unmatched junction nucleotides: 9. CDR1 and CDR2 (germline): SGHDN, FVKESK. This CDR3 region has 15 residues. The CDR3 bases are TGTGCCAGCAGCCAAGAACGTCGCGGGAGGTCTGCCCAGTACTTC. As protein: CASSQERRGRSAQYF.

CDR3 sequence: CASSWGLAGAKETQYF. The CDR3 DNA sequence: TGCGCCAGCAGCTGGGGACTAGCGGGGGCAAAAGAGACCCAGTACTTC. The chain has TRBV5-1 and TRBJ2-5, with 14 bases that match TRBD2. Germline CDR1 is SGHRS and CDR2 is YFSETQ. The CDR3 length is 16 residues. V shed 3 bases, J shed 3 bases, and the junction held 4 bases outside the gene matches. The complete variable domain, with remaining parts taken from reference TRBV5-1 and TRBJ2-5, reads KAGVTQTPRYLIKTRGQQVTLSCSPISGHRSVSWYQQTPGQGLQFLFEYFSETQRNKGNFPGRFSGRQFSNSRSEMNVSTLELGDSALYLCASSWGLAGAKETQYFGPGTRLLVL.

The chain joins TRBV5-6 to TRBJ2-4, with 14 bases that match TRBD2. Germline V gene data show CDR1 as SGHDT and CDR2 as YYEEEE. This CDR3 has 18 amino acids. V gave up 4 bases and J gave up 7 bases; unmatched junction bases: 13. The CDR3 DNA reads TGTGCCAGCAGCCCGGGGGGACTAGCGGGGGTTTTTGGGAACATTCAGTACTTC. Protein: CASSPGGLAGVFGNIQYF.

This clone came up once. The chain recombines TRBV7-2 with TRBJ1-6; TRBD1 matches 10 bases. Germline loops: CDR1 SGHTA, CDR2 FQGNSA. This CDR3 region has 17 residues. V trimming: 0 bases; J trimming: 9 bases; junction bases outside the gene matches: 8. This CDR3 is CASSLAGTGASGSPLHF. The CDR3 nucleotides are TGTGCCAGCAGCTTAGCTGGGACAGGGGCGTCGGGTTCACCCCTCCACTTT. Variable domain in full (rest from reference TRBV7-2 and TRBJ1-6): GAGVSQSPSNKVTEKGKDVELRCDPISGHTALYWYRQSLGQGLEFLIYFQGNSAPDKSGLPSDRFSAERTGGSVSTLTIQRTQQEDSAVYLCASSLAGTGASGSPLHFGNGTRLTVT.

This clone came up a few times. The chain links TRBV29-1 to TRBJ2-1; a weak D match, TRBD1 (6 bases). The CDR3 runs to 15 residues. The V gene lost 6 bases and the J gene lost 0 bases, with 15 bases spanning the gap. From germline, CDR1 is SQVTM and CDR2 ANQGSEA. The CDR3 nucleotides are TGCAGCGTCACGGGACACCGGAGCTCCTACAATGAGCAGTTCTTC. Protein: CSVTGHRSSYNEQFF.

Points on this clone: Since the CDR3 does not end with the conserved phenylalanine or tryptophan, this likely comes from a read error. The CDR3 DNA sequence: TGTGCCAGCAGCCTCAGGGCCCTTGGCACAGATACGCAGTATCTT. Its translation: CASSLRALGTDTQYL. The chain is built from TRBV7-2 and TRBJ2-3; tentative D call: TRBD1 (5 bases). The germline gives CDR1 SGHTA, CDR2 FQGNSA. The CDR3 extends over 15 amino acids. V dropped 5 bases and J dropped 1 base, with 13 bases sitting between them.

V and J are TRBV9 and TRBJ1-2; the match to TRBD1 covers 10 bases. With 7 bases clipped from V and 4 bases from J, the junction kept 16 bases outside the gene matches. The CDR3 is 17 amino acids. From germline, CDR1 is SGDLS and CDR2 YYNGEE. The CDR3 sequence is CASVPGQGIDGVYGYTF. In nucleotides, the CDR3 is TGTGCCAGCGTCCCGGGACAGGGGATAGACGGGGTCTATGGCTACACCTTC. Using reference TRBV9 and TRBJ1-2 for the parts outside the CDR3, the full variable domain is DSGVTQTPKHLITATGQRVTLRCSPRSGDLSVYWYQQSLDQGLQFLIQYYNGEERAKGNILERFSAQQFPDLHSELNLSSLELGDSALYFCASVPGQGIDGVYGYTFGSGTRLTVV.